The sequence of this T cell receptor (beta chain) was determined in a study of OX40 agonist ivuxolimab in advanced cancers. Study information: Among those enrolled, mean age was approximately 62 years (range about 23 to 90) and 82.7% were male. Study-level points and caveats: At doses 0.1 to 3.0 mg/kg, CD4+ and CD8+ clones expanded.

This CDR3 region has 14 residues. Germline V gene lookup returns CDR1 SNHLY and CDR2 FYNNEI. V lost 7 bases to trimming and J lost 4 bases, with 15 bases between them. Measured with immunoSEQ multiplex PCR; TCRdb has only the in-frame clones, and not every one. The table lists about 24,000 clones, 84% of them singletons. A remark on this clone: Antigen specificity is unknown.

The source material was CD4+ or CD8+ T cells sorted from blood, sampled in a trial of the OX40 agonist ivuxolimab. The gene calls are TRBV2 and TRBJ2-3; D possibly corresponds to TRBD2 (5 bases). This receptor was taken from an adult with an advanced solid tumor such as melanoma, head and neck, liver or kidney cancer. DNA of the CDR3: TGTGCCAGCAACTTGGCCCGGGAACCAGATACGCAGTATTTT. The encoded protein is CASNLAREPDTQYF.